This T cell receptor beta chain was identified in a study of cytomegalovirus exposure and HLA in healthy donors. Trimming removed 8 bases from V and 4 bases from J, with 18 bases in between. Germline loops: CDR1 MNHNY, CDR2 SVGAGI (reference sequence). The CDR3 is 15 amino acids. Vbeta (60) and Jbeta (13) primers were used in the PCR. Method: immunoSEQ multiplex PCR; TCRdb's copy keeps in-frame clones and lacks some. Altogether 200,000 to 250,000 clones are present, approximately 68% being singletons, with the ten largest covering under 2%. The sample was PBMCs. J is TRBJ2-1 and V is TRBV6-6; D unclear. The origin of this receptor is a woman in her twenties or thirties in good health and CMV-seronegative. CDR3 in amino acids: CASLFGTRLYNEQFF. The CDR3, as DNA: TGTGCCAGCCTATTCGGCACACGACTTTACAATGAGCAGTTCTTC.